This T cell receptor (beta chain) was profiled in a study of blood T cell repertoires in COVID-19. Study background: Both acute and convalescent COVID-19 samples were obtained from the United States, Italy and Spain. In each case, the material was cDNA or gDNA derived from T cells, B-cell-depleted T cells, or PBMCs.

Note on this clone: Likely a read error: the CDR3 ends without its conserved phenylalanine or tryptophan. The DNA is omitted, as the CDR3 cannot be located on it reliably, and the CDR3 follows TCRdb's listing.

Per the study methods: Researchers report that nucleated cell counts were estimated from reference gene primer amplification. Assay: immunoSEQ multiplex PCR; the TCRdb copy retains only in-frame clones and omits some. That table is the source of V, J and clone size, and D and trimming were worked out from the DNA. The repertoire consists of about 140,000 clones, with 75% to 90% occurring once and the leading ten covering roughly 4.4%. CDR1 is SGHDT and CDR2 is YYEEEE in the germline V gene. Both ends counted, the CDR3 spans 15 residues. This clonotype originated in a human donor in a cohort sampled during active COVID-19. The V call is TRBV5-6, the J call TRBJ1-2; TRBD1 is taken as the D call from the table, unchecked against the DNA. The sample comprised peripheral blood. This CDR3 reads CASSFVSARGQPHQL.